Listed here are 25 T cell receptor beta chains from one sample, sequenced in a study of regulatory T cells in long-lasting Graves disease. Arm-PCR of CDR3 regions and iRepertoire HTBI primers were the basis on which TCR beta libraries were built. Each CDR3 protein is one row after TCRdb ran MiXCR on the multiplex PCR reads. The sample has 350,000 to 450,000 distinct CDR3 sequences; roughly a fifth are singletons. Time point in this sample: persistent/refractory GD, antithyroid drugs over 5 years with positive TRAb. Isolated PBMC RNA provided the starting material for the TCR library. The material was peripheral blood mononuclear cells (PBMCs), obtained when the disease was refractory, from a patient treated with antithyroid drugs. These receptors came from a female donor with Graves disease.

This clonotype was counted ten times or more. The rearrangement uses TRBV2 and TRBJ2-2; 8 bases are a match to TRBD1. V shed 6 bases and J 4 bases; nucleotides not matched to a gene: 7. This CDR3 spans 15 amino acids. Germline CDR1 SNHLY, CDR2 FYNNEI. CDR3 in DNA: TGTGCCAGCAGCGCCGAGACAGGGGCCACCGGGGAGCTGTTTTTT. It codes for CASSAETGATGELFF.

This clonotype has just one count. The chain employs TRBV28 and TRBJ2-7; TRBD1 is a possible D gene (6 bases). Trimming stripped 4 bases from V and 2 bases from J, with 15 bases between. Germline V gives CDR1 MDHEN, CDR2 SYDVKM. This CDR3 has 15 amino acids. The CDR3 nucleotides are TGTGCCAGCAGTTCGTACGGGACATCCGCCTACGAGCAGTACTTC. Translation: CASSSYGTSAYEQYF. Complete variable domain (other parts from reference TRBV28 and TRBJ2-7): DVKVTQSSRYLVKRTGEKVFLECVQDMDHENMFWYRQDPGLGLRLIYFSYDVKMKEKGDIPEGYSVSREKKERFSLILESASTNQTSMYLCASSSYGTSAYEQYFGPGTRLTVT.

This clonotype was seen a handful of times. A much bigger clone sits one base away, suggesting this may be a read error. V gene TRBV27 combines with J gene TRBJ1-2; D is unclear. Trimming shortened V by 6 bases and J by 3 bases, and 17 bases separated the two germline ends. Germline-derived CDR1 and CDR2 are MNHEY and SMNVEV (reference sequence). CDR3 size: 15 residues. CDR3 region: CASSPQSGSYYGYTF. As DNA, the CDR3 is TGTGCCAGCAGCCCCCAGTCAGGCAGCTACTATGGCTACACCTTC.

This clonotype has just one count. Just one base apart from a much larger clone, this may be a read error. The chain combines TRBV6-1 with TRBJ1-3, with D hard to call. This CDR3 region has 13 residues. Trimming stripped 1 base from V and 6 bases from J, with 7 bases between. Germline V gene sequence: CDR1 MNHNS, CDR2 SASEGT. In DNA form, the CDR3 reads TGTGCCAGCAGTGAAGTTAATGAAAACACCATATATTTT. As protein: CASSEVNENTIYF.

The chain combines TRBV5-1 with TRBJ2-5; D gene uncertain. The V gene lost 0 bases and the J gene lost 2 bases, with 8 bases spanning the gap. Germline lookup yields CDR1 SGHRS and CDR2 YFSETQ. This CDR3 has 14 amino acids. CDR3 bases: TGCGCCAGCAGCTTGGAGGTGGGACAAGAGACCCAGTACTTC. Translation: CASSLEVGQETQYF.

This clonotype was seen only a few times. The gene calls are TRBV28 and TRBJ2-7; 7 nucleotides line up with TRBD2. The CDR3 covers 15 residues. V trimming: 3 bases; J trimming: 2 bases; junction bases outside the gene matches: 7. In germline, CDR1 is MDHEN, CDR2 SYDVKM. DNA for the CDR3: TGTGCCAGCAGTTTGATGGCTAGCGGACCCTACGAGCAGTACTTC. It specifies CASSLMASGPYEQYF.

This clonotype was detected a few times. The rearrangement links TRBV6-1 to TRBJ1-5; 7 nucleotides agree with TRBD1. With V trimmed by 5 bases and J by 5 bases, 18 bases remained unmatched. Germline CDR1 is MNHNS and CDR2 is SASEGT. The CDR3 loop spans 18 amino acids. Written as DNA, the CDR3 is TGTGCCAGCAGTTCCCTCCTACAGGGGACGGGGCTCGATCAGCCCCAGCATTTT. It is translated as CASSSLLQGTGLDQPQHF.

This chain's CDR3 is CASSEARPDFGNTIYF. CDR3 nucleotides: TGTGCCAGCAGTGAAGCCCGGCCGGATTTCGGAAACACCATATATTTT. The rearrangement links TRBV6-2 or TRBV6-3 to TRBJ1-3; no clear D. Trimming pared 5 bases from V and 4 bases from J, leaving 18 bases between. Germline-derived CDR1 and CDR2 are MNHEY and SVGEGT. CDR3 length equals 16 residues.

This clonotype was observed a handful of times. The chain recombines TRBV4-1 with TRBJ2-7, with 10 nucleotides matching TRBD2. V lost 0 bases and J lost 4; bases outside the gene matches: 6. The CDR3 is 16 residues long. In germline, CDR1 is MGHRA, CDR2 YSYEKL. The DNA for the CDR3 is TGCGCCAGCAGCCAAGACATCCTAGCGGGAGCGTACGAGCAGTACTTC. Protein product: CASSQDILAGAYEQYF.

This clonotype was seen a few times. This chain links TRBV6-2 or TRBV6-3 with TRBJ2-1, with D possibly matching TRBD1 (7 bases). CDR3 length equals 14 residues. V was pared by 6 bases and J by 1 base, with 10 bases between. Germline assignment: CDR1 MNHEY and CDR2 SVGEGT. The CDR3 sequence: CASRQGGSYNEQFF. The CDR3 DNA reads TGTGCCAGCAGGCAGGGGGGTTCCTACAATGAGCAGTTCTTC.

This clonotype was found many times. The genes are TRBV28 and TRBJ2-7; 13 bases are a match to TRBD2. This CDR3 has 16 residues. CDR1 is MDHEN, CDR2 SYDVKM, per germline. Trimming took 2 bases from V and 6 from J; bases not matched to a gene: 7. The CDR3 loop is CASSLPRTSGRGEQYF. CDR3 sequence (DNA): TGTGCCAGCAGTTTACCCCGGACTAGCGGGAGAGGCGAGCAGTACTTC.

This clonotype was counted only a few times. The CDR3 DNA reads as TGTGCCAGCACCCTGGGAGCCACTGAAGCTTTCTTT. This sequence encodes CASTLGATEAFF. This rearrangement joins TRBV7-9 to TRBJ1-1; D is undetermined. This CDR3 is built from 12 residues. The germline gives CDR1 SEHNR, CDR2 FQNEAQ (reference sequence). The V end lost 7 bases, the J end lost 4 bases, and 10 bases lay between the germline ends.

This clonotype was detected many times. The chain is built from TRBV10-3 and TRBJ2-2; D is uncertain. In germline, CDR1 is ENHRY, CDR2 SYGVKD. The CDR3 loop spans 13 amino acids. Trimming pared 8 bases from V and 1 base from J, leaving 8 bases between. The CDR3 DNA is TGTGCCATCGGCTCGCGGAACACCGGGGAGCTGTTTTTT. Its protein is CAIGSRNTGELFF.

This clonotype was counted many times. The chain links TRBV11-2 to TRBJ2-6; 10 positions agree with TRBD1. Germline-derived CDR1 and CDR2 are SGHAT and FQNNGV. J was trimmed by 0 bases and V by 4 bases; bases with no gene match: 9. The CDR3 spans 19 residues. The CDR3 is CASSSARDRGGSGANVLTF. CDR3 sequence (DNA): TGTGCCAGCAGCTCCGCTAGGGACAGGGGTGGCTCTGGGGCCAACGTCCTGACTTTC.

Notes on this clonotype: With only one base between it and a far larger clone, this is likely a read error. The V gene is TRBV7-9, the J gene TRBJ2-5, with D perhaps matching TRBD1 (5 bases). This CDR3 is built from 15 residues. The germline CDR1 and CDR2 sequences are SEHNR and FQNEAQ (reference sequence). V was clipped by 6 bases and J by 4 bases, with 18 bases between them. CDR3 protein: CASSRQTSPRETQYF. As DNA, the CDR3 is TGTGCCAGCAGTCGACAGACCAGCCCTCGAGAGACCCAGTACTTC.

The sample holds a few counts of this clonotype. CDR3 DNA: TGTGCCAGCAGCTTAGCGGGAGGGCCTGGGACCGGGGAGCTGTTTTTT. Protein product: CASSLAGGPGTGELFF. The rearrangement joins TRBV11-3 to TRBJ2-2, with 8 bases lining up with TRBD2. The trim removed 1 base at V and 5 bases at J, leaving 6 bases unmatched. This CDR3 spans 16 amino acids. Germline-derived CDR1 and CDR2 are SGHNT and YENEEA.

The rearrangement links TRBV7-9 to TRBJ2-2; 9 nucleotides align to TRBD2. The CDR3 length is 16 residues. Trimming removed 7 bases from V and 3 bases from J; junction bases left unmatched: 9. In germline, CDR1 is SEHNR, CDR2 FQNEAQ (reference sequence). The CDR3 DNA is TGTGCCAGCATCGAGCGGGGGGAGGAGTACACCGGGGAGCTGTTTTTT. This codes for CASIERGEEYTGELFF.

A note on this clonotype: A much larger clonotype is one base distant, so this may be a read error. The chain is built from TRBV18 and TRBJ2-2; D unclear. Germline V gene data show CDR1 as KGHSH and CDR2 as LQKENI. CDR3 length equals 13 residues. V was trimmed by 11 bases and J by 1 base, leaving 11 bases between them. The CDR3 loop is CAAAVKNTGELFF. In DNA, the CDR3 is TGTGCCGCCGCTGTAAAGAACACCGGGGAGCTGTTTTTT.

This clonotype has ten or more counts. The rearrangement joins TRBV11-2 to TRBJ1-4; D is ambiguous. CDR1 and CDR2 (germline): SGHAT, FQNNGV. V was shortened by 5 bases and J by 2 bases, with 18 bases between the two germline ends. This CDR3 is built from 17 residues. CDR3 loop: CASSRGRGEVTNEKLFF. DNA for the CDR3: TGTGCCAGCAGCCGAGGGCGGGGAGAGGTGACTAATGAAAAACTGTTTTTT.

This clonotype was seen at least ten times. The rearrangement links TRBV7-6 to TRBJ2-5, with 14 bases fitting TRBD2. The CDR3 sequence is 14 residues long. The J segment lost 1 base and the V segment lost 8 bases, leaving 0 bases of the junction unmatched. Germline loops: CDR1 SGHVS, CDR2 FNYEAQ. CDR3 in amino acids: CASGLAGGQETQYF. The CDR3 bases are TGTGCCAGCGGACTAGCGGGAGGCCAAGAGACCCAGTACTTC.

The V gene is TRBV18, the J gene TRBJ1-1, with 7 nucleotides matching TRBD1. The CDR3 is made up of 15 amino acids. Germline trimming cut 4 bases from V and 5 bases from J; bases unmatched to any gene: 10. The germline gives CDR1 KGHSH, CDR2 LQKENI. The CDR3 reads CASSLFSTGITEAFF. The CDR3 nucleotides are TGTGCCAGCTCACTGTTTTCGACAGGGATTACTGAAGCTTTCTTT.

With respect to this clonotype: With a much larger clone just one base away, this may be a read error. The chain carries TRBV20-1 and TRBJ2-2; D might be TRBD1 or TRBD2, each matching 5 bases. The CDR3 extends over 17 amino acids. The germline V gene has CDR1 DFQATT and CDR2 SNEGSKA (reference sequence). CDR3 sequence reads: CSALAPFGTTNIGELFF. CDR3 DNA sequence: TGCAGTGCCCTCGCCCCGTTTGGGACGACGAACATCGGGGAGCTGTTTTTT.

This clonotype was seen repeatedly, ten times or more. The V and J genes are TRBV14 and TRBJ2-5; 8 nucleotides agree with TRBD1. The germline gives CDR1 SGHDN, CDR2 FVKESK. Losses at the gene ends were 1 base for V and 1 base for J; bases not matched to a gene: 2. The length of the CDR3 is 15 residues. This CDR3 reads CASSQVGTGQETQYF. The DNA for the CDR3 is TGTGCCAGCAGCCAAGTGGGGACAGGCCAAGAGACCCAGTACTTC. The full variable domain, rest sourced from reference TRBV14 and TRBJ2-5, is EAGVTQFPSHSVIEKGQTVTLRCDPISGHDNLYWYRRVMGKEIKFLLHFVKESKQDESGMPNNRFLAERTGGTYSTLKVQPAELEDSGVYFCASSQVGTGQETQYFGPGTRLLVL.

This clonotype was picked up a small number of times. The gene calls are TRBV4-1 and TRBJ2-2, with 8 bases identical to TRBD1. Germline CDR1 is MGHRA and CDR2 is YSYEKL. Losses at the gene ends were 1 base for V and 4 bases for J; bases not matched to a gene: 14. The CDR3 is made up of 19 amino acids. This CDR3 is CASSQGWTGKLASTGELFF. For the CDR3, the DNA is TGCGCCAGCAGCCAAGGCTGGACAGGGAAGCTTGCCAGCACCGGGGAGCTGTTTTTT.

This clonotype was picked up many times. This chain uses TRBV20-1 with TRBJ2-7; 8 nucleotides match TRBD2. The V segment lost 6 bases and the J segment 7 bases; nucleotides outside the gene matches: 17. Germline values: CDR1 DFQATT, CDR2 SNEGSKA (reference sequence). CDR3 size: 15 residues. The CDR3 sequence: CSAPRSGRDLLEQYF. The CDR3 region has the DNA TGCAGTGCCCCCAGGAGCGGGAGAGACCTACTAGAGCAGTACTTC.